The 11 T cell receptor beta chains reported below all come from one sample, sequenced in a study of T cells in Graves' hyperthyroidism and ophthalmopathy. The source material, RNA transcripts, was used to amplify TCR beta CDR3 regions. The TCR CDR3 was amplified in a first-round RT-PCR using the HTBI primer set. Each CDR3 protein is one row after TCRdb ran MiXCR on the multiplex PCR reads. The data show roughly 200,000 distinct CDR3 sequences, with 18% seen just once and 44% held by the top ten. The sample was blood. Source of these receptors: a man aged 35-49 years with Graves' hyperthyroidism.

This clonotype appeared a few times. In DNA form, the CDR3 reads TGTGCCTGGAGTGTGGGCAGGGTCGGTCAGCCCCAGCATTTT. It is translated as CAWSVGRVGQPQHF. The V gene is TRBV30, the J gene TRBJ1-5; the D gene is possibly TRBD1 (5 bases). There are 14 residues in the CDR3. Per germline, CDR1 GTSNPN and CDR2 SVGIG (reference sequence). The ends were cut back, 0 bases at V and 6 bases at J, with 12 bases in the middle.

The CDR3 here is CASSRGPGALKEKLFF. CDR3 nucleotide sequence: TGTGCCAGCAGTCGGGGCCCAGGGGCCTTAAAAGAAAAACTGTTTTTT. The gene calls are TRBV27 and TRBJ1-4; tentative D call: TRBD1 (6 bases). The CDR3 covers 16 residues. With 5 bases removed from V and 8 bases from J, the gap between germline ends came to 21 bases. Germline CDR1 reads MNHEY; CDR2 reads SMNVEV (reference sequence).

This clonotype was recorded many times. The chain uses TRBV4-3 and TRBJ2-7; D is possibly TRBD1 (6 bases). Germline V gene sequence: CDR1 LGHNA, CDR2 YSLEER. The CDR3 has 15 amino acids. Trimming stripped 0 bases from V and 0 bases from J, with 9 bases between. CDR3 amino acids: CASSQEQGDSYEQYF. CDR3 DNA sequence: TGCGCCAGCAGCCAAGAACAGGGAGACTCCTACGAGCAGTACTTC.

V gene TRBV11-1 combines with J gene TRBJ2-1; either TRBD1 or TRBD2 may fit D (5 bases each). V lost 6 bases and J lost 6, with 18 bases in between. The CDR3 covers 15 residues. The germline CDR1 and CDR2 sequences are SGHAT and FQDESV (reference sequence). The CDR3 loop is CASRDWGAGRNEQFF. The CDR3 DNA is TGTGCCAGCAGAGATTGGGGAGCAGGGCGCAATGAGCAGTTCTTC.

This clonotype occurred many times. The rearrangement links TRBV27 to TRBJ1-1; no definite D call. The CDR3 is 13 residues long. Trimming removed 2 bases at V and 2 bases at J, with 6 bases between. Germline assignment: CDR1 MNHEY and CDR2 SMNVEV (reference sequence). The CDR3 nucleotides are TGTGCCAGCAGTTTAATGGCTAACACTGAAGCTTTCTTT. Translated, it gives CASSLMANTEAFF.

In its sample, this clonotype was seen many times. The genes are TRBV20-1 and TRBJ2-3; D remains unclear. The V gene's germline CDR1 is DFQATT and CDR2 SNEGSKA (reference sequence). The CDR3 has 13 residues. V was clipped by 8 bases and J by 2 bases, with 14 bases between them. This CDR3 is CSSLGVLTDTQYF. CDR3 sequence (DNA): TGCAGTTCCCTCGGAGTTCTCACAGATACGCAGTATTTT.

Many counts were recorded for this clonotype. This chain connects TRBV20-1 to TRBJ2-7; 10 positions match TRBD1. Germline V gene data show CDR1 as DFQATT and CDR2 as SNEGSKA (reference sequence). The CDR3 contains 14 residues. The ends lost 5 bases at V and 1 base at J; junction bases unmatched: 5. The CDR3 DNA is TGCAGTGCTGAAAGACAGGGGGCTTCCTACGAGCAGTACTTC. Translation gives CSAERQGASYEQYF.

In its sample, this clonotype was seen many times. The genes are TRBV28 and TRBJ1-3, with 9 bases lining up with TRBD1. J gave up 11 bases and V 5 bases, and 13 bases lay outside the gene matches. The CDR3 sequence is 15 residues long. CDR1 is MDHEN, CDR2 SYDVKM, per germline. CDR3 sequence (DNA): TGTGCCAGCAGTCACGCCGGGACAGGGCCTAGGTCCATATATTTT. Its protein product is CASSHAGTGPRSIYF.

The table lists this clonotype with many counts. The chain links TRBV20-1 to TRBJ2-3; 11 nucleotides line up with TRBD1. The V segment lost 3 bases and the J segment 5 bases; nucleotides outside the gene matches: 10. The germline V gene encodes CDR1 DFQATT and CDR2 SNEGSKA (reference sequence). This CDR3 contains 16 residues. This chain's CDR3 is CSASYAGTGGKDTQYF. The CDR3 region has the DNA TGCAGTGCTAGTTACGCCGGGACAGGGGGGAAAGATACGCAGTATTTT.

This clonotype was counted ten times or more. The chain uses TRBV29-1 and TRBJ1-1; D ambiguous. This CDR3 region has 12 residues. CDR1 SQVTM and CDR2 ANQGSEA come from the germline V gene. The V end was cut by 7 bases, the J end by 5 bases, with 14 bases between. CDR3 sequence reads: CSAGTGGTEAFF. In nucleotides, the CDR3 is TGCAGCGCAGGAACGGGAGGAACTGAAGCTTTCTTT. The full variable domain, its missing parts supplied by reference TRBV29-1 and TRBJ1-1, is SAVISQKPSRDICQRGTSLTIQCQVDSQVTMMFWYRQQPGQSLTLIATANQGSEATYESGFVIDKFPISRPNLTFSTLTVSNMSPEDSSIYLCSAGTGGTEAFFGQGTRLTVV.

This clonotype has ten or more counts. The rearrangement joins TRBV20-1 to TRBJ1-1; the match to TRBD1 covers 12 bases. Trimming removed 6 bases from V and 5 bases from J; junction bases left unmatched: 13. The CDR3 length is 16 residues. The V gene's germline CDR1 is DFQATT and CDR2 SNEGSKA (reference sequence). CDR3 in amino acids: CSATGQGAFLATEAFF. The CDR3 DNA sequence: TGCAGTGCCACGGGACAGGGGGCCTTTCTGGCGACTGAAGCTTTCTTT.